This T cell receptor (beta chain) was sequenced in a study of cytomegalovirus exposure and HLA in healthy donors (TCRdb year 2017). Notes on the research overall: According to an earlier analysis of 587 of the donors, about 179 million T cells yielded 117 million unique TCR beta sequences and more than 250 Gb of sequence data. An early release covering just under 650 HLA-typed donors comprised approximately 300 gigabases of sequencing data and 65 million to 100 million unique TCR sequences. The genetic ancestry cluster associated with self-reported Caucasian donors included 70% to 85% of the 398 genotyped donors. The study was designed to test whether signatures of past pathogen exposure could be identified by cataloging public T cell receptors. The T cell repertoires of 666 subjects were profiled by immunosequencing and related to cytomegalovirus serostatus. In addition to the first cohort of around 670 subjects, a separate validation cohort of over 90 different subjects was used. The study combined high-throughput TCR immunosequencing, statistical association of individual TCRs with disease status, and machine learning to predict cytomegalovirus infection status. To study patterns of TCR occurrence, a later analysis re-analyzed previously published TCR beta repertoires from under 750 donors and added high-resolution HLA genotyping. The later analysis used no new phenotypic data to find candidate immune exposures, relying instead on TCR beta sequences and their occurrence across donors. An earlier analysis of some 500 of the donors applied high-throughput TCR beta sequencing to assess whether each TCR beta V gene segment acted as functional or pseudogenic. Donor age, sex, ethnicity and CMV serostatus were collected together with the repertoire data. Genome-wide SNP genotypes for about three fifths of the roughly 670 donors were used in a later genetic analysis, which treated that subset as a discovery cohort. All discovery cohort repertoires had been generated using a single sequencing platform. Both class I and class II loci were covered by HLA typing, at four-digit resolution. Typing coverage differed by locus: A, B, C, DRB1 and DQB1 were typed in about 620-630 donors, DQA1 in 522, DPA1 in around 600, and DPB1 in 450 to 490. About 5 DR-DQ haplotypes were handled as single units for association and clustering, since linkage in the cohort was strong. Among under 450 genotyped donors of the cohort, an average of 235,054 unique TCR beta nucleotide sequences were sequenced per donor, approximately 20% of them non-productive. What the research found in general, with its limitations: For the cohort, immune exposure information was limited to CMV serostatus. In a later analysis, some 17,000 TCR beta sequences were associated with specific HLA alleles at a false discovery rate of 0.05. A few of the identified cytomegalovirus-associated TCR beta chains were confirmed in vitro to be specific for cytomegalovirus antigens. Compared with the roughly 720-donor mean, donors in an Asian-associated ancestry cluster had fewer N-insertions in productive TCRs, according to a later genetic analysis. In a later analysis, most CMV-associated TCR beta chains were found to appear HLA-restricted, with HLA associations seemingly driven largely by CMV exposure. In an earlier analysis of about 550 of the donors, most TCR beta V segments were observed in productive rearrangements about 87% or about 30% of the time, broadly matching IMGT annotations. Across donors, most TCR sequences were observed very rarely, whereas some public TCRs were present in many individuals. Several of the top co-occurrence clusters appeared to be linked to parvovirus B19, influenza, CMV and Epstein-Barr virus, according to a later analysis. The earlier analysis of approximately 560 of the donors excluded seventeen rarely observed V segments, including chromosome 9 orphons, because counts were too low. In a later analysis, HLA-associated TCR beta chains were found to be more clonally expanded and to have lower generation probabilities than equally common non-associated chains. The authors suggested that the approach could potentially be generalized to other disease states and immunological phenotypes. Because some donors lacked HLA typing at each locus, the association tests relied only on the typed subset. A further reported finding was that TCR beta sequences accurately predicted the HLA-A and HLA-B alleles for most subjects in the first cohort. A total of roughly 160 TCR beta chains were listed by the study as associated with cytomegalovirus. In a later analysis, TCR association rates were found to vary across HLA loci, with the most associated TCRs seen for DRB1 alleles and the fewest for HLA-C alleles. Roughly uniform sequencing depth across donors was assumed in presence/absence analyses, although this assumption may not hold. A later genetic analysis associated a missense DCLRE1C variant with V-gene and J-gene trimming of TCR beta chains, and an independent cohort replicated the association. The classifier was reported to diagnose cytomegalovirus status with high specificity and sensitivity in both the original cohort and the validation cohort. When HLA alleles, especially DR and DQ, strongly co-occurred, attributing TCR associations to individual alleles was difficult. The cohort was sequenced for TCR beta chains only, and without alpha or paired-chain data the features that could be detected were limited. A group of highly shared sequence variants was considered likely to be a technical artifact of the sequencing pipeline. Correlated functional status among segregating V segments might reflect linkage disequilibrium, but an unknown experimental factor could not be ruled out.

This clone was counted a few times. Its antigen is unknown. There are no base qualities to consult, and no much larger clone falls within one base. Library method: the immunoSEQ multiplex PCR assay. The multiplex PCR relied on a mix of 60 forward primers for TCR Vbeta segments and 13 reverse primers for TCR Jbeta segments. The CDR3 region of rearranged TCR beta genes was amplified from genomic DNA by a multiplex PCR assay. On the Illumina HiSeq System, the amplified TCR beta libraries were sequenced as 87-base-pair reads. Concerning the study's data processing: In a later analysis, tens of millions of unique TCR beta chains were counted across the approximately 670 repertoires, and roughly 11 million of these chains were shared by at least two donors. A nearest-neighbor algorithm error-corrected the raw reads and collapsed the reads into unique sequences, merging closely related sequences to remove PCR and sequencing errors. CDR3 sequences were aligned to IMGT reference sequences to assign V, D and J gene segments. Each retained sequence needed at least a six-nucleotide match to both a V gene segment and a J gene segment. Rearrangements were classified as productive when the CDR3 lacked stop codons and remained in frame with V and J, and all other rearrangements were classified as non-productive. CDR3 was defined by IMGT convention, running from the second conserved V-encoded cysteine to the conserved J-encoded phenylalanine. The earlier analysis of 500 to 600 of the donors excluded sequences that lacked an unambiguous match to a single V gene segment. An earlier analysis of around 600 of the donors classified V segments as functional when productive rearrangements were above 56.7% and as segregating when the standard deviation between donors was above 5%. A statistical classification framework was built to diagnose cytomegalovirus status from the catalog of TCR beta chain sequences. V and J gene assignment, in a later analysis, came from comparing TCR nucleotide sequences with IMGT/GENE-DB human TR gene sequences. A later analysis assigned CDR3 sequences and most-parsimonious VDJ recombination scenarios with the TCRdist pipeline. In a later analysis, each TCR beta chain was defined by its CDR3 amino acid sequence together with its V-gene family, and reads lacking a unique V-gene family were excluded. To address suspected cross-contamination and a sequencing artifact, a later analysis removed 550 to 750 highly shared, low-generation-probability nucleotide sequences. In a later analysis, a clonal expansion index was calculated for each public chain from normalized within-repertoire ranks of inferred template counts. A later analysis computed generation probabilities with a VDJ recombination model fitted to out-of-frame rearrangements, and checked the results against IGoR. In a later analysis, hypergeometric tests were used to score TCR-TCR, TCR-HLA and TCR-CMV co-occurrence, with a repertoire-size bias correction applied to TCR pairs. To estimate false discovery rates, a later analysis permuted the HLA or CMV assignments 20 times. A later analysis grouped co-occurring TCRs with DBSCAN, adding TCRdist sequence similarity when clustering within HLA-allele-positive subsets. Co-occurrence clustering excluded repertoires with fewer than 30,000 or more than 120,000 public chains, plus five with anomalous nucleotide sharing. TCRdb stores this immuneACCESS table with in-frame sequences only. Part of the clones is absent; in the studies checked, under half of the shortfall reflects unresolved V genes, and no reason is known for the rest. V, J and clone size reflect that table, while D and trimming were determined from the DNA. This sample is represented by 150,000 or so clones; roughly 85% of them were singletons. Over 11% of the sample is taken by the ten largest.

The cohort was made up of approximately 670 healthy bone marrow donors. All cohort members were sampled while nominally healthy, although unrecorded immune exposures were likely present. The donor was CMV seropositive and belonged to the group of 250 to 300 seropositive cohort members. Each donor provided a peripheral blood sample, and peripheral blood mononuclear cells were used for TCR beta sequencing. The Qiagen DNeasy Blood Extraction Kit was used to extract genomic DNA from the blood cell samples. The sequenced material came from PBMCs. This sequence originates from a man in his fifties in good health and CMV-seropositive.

The CDR3 loop reads CASSRDRGVGELFF. The sequenced DNA: TGTGCCAGCAGCAGGGACAGGGGCGTCGGGGAGCTGTTTTTT. The chain uses TRBV6-1 and TRBJ2-2, with TRBD1 identical over 10 junction bases. V loses 6 bases at its end and J loses 7 bases; junction bases beyond the gene matches: 5. CDR1 and CDR2 were assigned from the germline V gene as MNHNS and SASEGT. The CDR3, cysteine through phenylalanine, is 14 amino acids long. The DNA shown is the 42-base CDR3, in frame from base 1.